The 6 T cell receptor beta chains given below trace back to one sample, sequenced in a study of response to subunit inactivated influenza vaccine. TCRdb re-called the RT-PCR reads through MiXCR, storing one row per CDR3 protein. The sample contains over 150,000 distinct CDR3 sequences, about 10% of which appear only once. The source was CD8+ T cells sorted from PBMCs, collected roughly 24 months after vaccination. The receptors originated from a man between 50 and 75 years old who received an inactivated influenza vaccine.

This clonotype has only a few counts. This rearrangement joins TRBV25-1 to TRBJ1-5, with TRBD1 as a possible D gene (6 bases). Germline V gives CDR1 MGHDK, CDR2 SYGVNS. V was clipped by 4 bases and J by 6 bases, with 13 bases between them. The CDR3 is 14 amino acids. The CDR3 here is CASSVQGDGQPQHF. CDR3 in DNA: TGTGCCAGCAGTGTACAGGGCGACGGTCAGCCCCAGCATTTT.

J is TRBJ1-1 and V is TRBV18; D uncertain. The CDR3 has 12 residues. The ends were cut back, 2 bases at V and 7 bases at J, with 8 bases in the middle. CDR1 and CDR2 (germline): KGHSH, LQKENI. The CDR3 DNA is TGTGCCAGCTCACCAGGAGCCAATGAAGCTTTCTTT. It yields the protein CASSPGANEAFF.

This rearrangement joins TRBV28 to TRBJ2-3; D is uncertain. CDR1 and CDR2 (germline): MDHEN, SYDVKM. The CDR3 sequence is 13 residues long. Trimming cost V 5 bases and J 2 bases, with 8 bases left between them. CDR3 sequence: CASSPLTTDTQYF. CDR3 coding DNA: TGTGCCAGCAGTCCCTTAACCACAGATACGCAGTATTTT.

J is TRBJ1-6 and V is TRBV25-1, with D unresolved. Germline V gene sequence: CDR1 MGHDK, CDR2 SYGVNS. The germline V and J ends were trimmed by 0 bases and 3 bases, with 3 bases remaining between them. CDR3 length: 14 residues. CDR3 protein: CASSEYGYNSPLHF. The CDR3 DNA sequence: TGTGCCAGCAGTGAATACGGCTATAATTCACCCCTCCACTTT.

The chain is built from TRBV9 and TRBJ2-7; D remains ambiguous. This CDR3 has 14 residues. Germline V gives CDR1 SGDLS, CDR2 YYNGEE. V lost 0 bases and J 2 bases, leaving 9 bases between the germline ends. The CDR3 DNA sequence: TGTGCCAGCAGCGTAGATGTAGGGACCTACGAGCAGTACTTC. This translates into CASSVDVGTYEQYF.

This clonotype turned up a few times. The CDR3 region has the DNA TGTGCCACCAGTGATCTGACAGGGGAGGTCAATGAGCAGTTCTTC. Amino acids: CATSDLTGEVNEQFF. The chain is built from TRBV24-1 and TRBJ2-1, with 8 positions matching TRBD1. J gave up 6 bases and V 3 bases, and 6 bases lay outside the gene matches. The germline gives CDR1 KGHDR, CDR2 SFDVKD. This CDR3 contains 15 residues.